The clone carrying this TCR beta chain has a single count. The sample is drawn from a study of T cell responses to AZD1222 COVID-19 vaccine. Method: immunoSEQ multiplex PCR; TCRdb's copy keeps in-frame clones and lacks some. This table holds about 130,000 clones, approximately 90% found once. The germline CDR1 and CDR2 sequences are SQVTM and ANQGSEA. The V segment lost 4 bases and the J segment 16 bases; nucleotides outside the gene matches: 9. This CDR3 has 12 residues. The gene calls are TRBV29-1 and TRBJ2-1; TRBD2 aligns across 11 bases. Specimen: peripheral blood, collected on day 0 of AZD1222 vaccination. The receptor comes from an adult in good health. Written as DNA, the CDR3 is TGCAGCGTTGCCCCTACTAGCGGGAGTTTCTTCTTC. Residues: CSVAPTSGSFFF.